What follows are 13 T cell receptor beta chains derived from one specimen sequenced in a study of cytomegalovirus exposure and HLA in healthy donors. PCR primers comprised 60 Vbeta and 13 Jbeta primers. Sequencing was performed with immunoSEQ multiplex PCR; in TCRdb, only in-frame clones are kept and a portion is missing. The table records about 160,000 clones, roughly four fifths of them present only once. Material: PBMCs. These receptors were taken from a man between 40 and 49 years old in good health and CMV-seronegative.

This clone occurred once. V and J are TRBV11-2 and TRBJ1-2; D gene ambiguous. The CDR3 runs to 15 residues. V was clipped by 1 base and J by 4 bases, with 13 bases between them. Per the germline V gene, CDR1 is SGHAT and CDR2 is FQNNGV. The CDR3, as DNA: TGTGCCAGCAGCTTAGCCGCAACGGGAGGCTATGGCTACACCTTC. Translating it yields CASSLAATGGYGYTF.

The CDR3 protein is CASTFSTDTQYF. CDR3 nucleotides: TGTGCCAGCACTTTTAGCACAGATACGCAGTATTTT. This rearrangement joins TRBV2 to TRBJ2-3; no reliable D call. The ends were cut back, 7 bases at V and 0 bases at J, with 5 bases in the middle. Germline V gives CDR1 SNHLY, CDR2 FYNNEI. The CDR3 spans 12 residues.

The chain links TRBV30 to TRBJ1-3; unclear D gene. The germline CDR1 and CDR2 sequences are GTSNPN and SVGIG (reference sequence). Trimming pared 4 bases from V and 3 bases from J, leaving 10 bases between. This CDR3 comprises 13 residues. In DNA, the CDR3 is TGTGCCTGGAATTGGCGGGGTGGAAACACCATATATTTT. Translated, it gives CAWNWRGGNTIYF.

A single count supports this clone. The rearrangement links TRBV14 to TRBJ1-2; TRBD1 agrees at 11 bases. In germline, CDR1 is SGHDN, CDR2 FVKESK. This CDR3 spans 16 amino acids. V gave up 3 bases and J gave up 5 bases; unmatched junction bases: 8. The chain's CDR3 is CASSHVGQGARYGYTF. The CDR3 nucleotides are TGTGCCAGCAGCCACGTTGGACAGGGGGCTCGGTATGGCTACACCTTC.

Here the CDR3 reads CASSQTTSPTETQYF. The DNA for the CDR3 is TGTGCCAGCAGCCAAACAACTAGCCCCACTGAGACCCAGTACTTC. This rearrangement joins TRBV4-2 to TRBJ2-5; tentative D call: TRBD2 (6 bases). V was clipped by 2 bases and J by 5 bases, with 15 bases between them. Germline CDR1 LGHNA, CDR2 YNFKEQ. CDR3 length equals 15 residues.

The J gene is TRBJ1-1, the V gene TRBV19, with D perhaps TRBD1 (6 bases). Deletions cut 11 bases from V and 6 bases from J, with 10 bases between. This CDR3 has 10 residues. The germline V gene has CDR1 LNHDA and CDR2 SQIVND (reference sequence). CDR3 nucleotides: TGTGCCGCAGGGGTCGCTGAAGCTTTCTTT. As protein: CAAGVAEAFF.

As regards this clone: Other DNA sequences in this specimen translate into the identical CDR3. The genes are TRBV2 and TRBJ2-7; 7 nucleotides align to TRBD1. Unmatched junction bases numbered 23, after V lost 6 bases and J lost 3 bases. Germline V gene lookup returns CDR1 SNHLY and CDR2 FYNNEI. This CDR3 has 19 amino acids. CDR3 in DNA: TGTGCCAGCAGCGAACGGAACGGTTGGTTAGGGGGCGAGGACTACGAGCAGTACTTC. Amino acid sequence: CASSERNGWLGGEDYEQYF.

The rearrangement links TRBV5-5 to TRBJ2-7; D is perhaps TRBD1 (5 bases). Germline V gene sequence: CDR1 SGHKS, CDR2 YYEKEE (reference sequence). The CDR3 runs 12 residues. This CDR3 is CASSLNSGHHSV. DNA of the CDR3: TGTGCCAGCAGCTTAAATTCTGGACACCACTCAGTC.

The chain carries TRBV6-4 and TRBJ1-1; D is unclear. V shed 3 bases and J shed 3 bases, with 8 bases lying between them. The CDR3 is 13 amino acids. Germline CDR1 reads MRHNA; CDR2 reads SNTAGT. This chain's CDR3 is CASSDDSYTEAFF. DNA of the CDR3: TGTGCCAGCAGTGATGACTCCTACACTGAAGCTTTCTTT.

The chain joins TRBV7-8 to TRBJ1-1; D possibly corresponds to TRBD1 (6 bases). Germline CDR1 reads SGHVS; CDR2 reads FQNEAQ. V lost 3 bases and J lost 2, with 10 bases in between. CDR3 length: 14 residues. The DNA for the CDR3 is TGTGCCAGCAGCTTCCAAGGGGGAAACACTGAAGCTTTCTTT. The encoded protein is CASSFQGGNTEAFF.

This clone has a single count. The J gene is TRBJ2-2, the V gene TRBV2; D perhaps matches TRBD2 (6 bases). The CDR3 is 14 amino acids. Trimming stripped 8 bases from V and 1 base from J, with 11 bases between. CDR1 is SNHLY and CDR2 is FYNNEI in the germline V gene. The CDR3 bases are TGTGCCAGCGGGGGAGGCTTGAACACCGGGGAGCTGTTTTTT. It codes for CASGGGLNTGELFF.

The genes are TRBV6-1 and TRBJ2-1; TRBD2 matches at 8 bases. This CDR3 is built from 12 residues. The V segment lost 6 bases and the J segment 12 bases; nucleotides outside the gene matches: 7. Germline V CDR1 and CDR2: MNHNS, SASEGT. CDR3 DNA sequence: TGTGCCAGCAGGGGACTAGGGGGTAGGCAGTTCTTC. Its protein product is CASRGLGGRQFF.

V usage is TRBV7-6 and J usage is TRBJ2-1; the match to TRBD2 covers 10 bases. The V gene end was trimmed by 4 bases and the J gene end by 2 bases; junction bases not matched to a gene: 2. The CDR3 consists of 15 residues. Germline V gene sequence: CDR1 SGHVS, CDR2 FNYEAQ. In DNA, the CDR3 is TGTGCCAGCAGCTCGAGCGGGGGGGCCTACAATGAGCAGTTCTTC. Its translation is CASSSSGGAYNEQFF.